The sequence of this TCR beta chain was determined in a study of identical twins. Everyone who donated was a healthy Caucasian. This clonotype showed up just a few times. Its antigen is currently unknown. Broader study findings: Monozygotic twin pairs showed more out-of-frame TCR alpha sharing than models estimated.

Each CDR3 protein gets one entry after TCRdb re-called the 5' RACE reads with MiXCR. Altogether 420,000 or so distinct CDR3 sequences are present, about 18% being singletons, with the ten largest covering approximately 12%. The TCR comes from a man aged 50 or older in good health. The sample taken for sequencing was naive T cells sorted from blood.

The CDR3 DNA reads as TGCAGCGTTGATATCGGTGCGGGAGGCGAGCAGTACTTC. Protein: CSVDIGAGGEQYF. This chain uses TRBV29-1 with TRBJ2-7, with 8 bases identical to TRBD2. CDR3 length equals 13 residues. Germline lookup yields CDR1 SQVTM and CDR2 ANQGSEA. V shed 3 bases, J shed 6 bases, and the junction held 7 bases outside the gene matches.